These 18 T cell receptor beta chains share one sample of origin, sequenced in a study of cytomegalovirus exposure and HLA in healthy donors. Both 60 Vbeta primers and 13 Jbeta primers went into the PCR. The data were produced by immunoSEQ multiplex PCR, yet TCRdb's version contains in-frame clones alone and is incomplete. The table lists 100,000 to 150,000 clones, approximately 85% of them singletons. Specimen: PBMCs. Source of these receptors: a boy aged 5 to 17 in good health and CMV-seronegative.

J is TRBJ1-6 and V is TRBV6-4, with TRBD1 identical over 11 bases. There are 20 residues in the CDR3. V lost 3 bases, J lost 0 bases, and 10 bases stayed unmatched. Germline CDR1 is MRHNA and CDR2 is SNTAGT. In DNA form, the CDR3 reads TGTGCCAGCAGTGATCGAGGACAGGGGGCGAGGAGCTCCTATAATTCACCCCTCCACTTT. It translates to CASSDRGQGARSSYNSPLHF.

In its sample, this clone was seen a few times. The chain employs TRBV19 and TRBJ1-2, with D possibly matching TRBD1 (5 bases). Deletions cut 6 bases from V and 5 bases from J, with 16 bases between. The CDR3 contains 14 residues. Looked up from germline, CDR1 is LNHDA and CDR2 is SQIVND (reference sequence). The CDR3 DNA reads TGTGCCAGTAGGCCGGACACCGCCTTATATGGCTACACCTTC. Translated: CASRPDTALYGYTF.

This sequence joins TRBV27 and TRBJ1-2; perhaps TRBD1 as D (6 bases). Germline V CDR1 and CDR2: MNHEY, SMNVEV (reference sequence). V gave up 0 bases and J gave up 8 bases, with 13 bases separating them. This CDR3 spans 14 amino acids. The CDR3 here is CASSLSSLQGGYTF. CDR3 DNA sequence: TGTGCCAGCAGTTTATCGTCTCTTCAGGGGGGCTACACCTTC.

The V call is TRBV7-3, the J call TRBJ2-3; D unclear. V was cut by 2 bases and J by 6 bases, with 18 bases left in between. The CDR3 totals 16 residues. From germline, CDR1 is SGHTA and CDR2 FQGTGA. The CDR3 loop is CASSLGSLGVGDTQYF. The CDR3 coding sequence is TGTGCCAGCAGCTTAGGGTCGCTCGGAGTAGGTGATACGCAGTATTTT.

The chain couples TRBV20-1 to TRBJ1-2, with TRBD1 matching over 7 bases. The CDR3 totals 11 residues. The junction had 1 base not matched to a gene; V was cut back by 3 bases and J by 6 bases. Germline-derived CDR1 and CDR2 are DFQATT and SNEGSKA (reference sequence). CDR3: CSASGQDGYTF. CDR3 DNA sequence: TGCAGTGCTAGCGGACAGGATGGCTACACCTTC.

This clone was detected only a few times. The chain couples TRBV6-5 to TRBJ2-1, with D possibly TRBD1 on 6 matching bases. The germline V gene has CDR1 MNHEY and CDR2 SVGAGI. This CDR3 region has 13 residues. V lost 6 bases to trimming and J lost 9 bases, with 15 bases between them. CDR3 region: CASRDTGLGEQFF. CDR3 bases: TGTGCCAGCAGAGATACAGGGCTTGGTGAGCAGTTCTTC.

This clone was seen once. The chain has TRBV5-5 and TRBJ2-5; 7 nucleotides match TRBD2. The CDR3 has 13 residues. The germline V gene encodes CDR1 SGHKS and CDR2 YYEKEE (reference sequence). J was trimmed by 5 bases and V by 4 bases; bases with no gene match: 5. In DNA, the CDR3 is TGTGCCAGCAGCGTGACGGGGGGTGAGACCCAGTACTTC. This translates into CASSVTGGETQYF.

J is TRBJ1-2 and V is TRBV27; no clear D. There are 15 residues in the CDR3. The germline gives CDR1 MNHEY, CDR2 SMNVEV (reference sequence). Trimming cost V 0 bases and J 3 bases, with 11 bases left between them. CDR3 sequence: CASSLSAAGYYGYTF. The CDR3 DNA reads TGTGCCAGCAGTTTATCGGCGGCCGGCTACTATGGCTACACCTTC.

The CDR3 DNA sequence: TGTGCCAGTAGTATTGAGGCTAGCGGGAGAGTTAATGAGCAGTTCTTC. The encoded protein is CASSIEASGRVNEQFF. The chain uses TRBV19 and TRBJ2-1, with 10 bases matching TRBD2. Germline assignment: CDR1 LNHDA and CDR2 SQIVND (reference sequence). The V and J ends lost 3 bases and 7 bases, in that order; junction bases with no gene match: 9. The CDR3 covers 16 residues.

The chain employs TRBV15 and TRBJ2-3, with 7 bases lining up with TRBD1. This CDR3 has 17 residues. CDR1 is LNHNV and CDR2 is YYDKDF in the germline V gene (reference sequence). With 0 bases clipped from V and 0 bases from J, the junction kept 6 bases outside the gene matches. DNA of the CDR3: TGTGCCACCAGCAGAGATCGGGGCAGGGGGAGCACAGATACGCAGTATTTT. Amino acid sequence: CATSRDRGRGSTDTQYF.

The V gene is TRBV27, the J gene TRBJ2-7; TRBD1 matches 8 bases. Germline V gene data show CDR1 as MNHEY and CDR2 as SMNVEV (reference sequence). The CDR3 consists of 17 residues. V dropped 5 bases and J dropped 7; count of bases not matched to a gene: 19. In DNA form, the CDR3 reads TGTGCCAGCAGTCGCGCCAACCGGGACAGGATCGTGGAGGAGCAGTACTTC. It translates to CASSRANRDRIVEEQYF.

The chain is built from TRBV27 and TRBJ2-1; D is perhaps TRBD1 (6 bases). CDR1 is MNHEY and CDR2 is SMNVEV in the germline V gene (reference sequence). The CDR3 covers 12 residues. The ends were cut back, 4 bases at V and 11 bases at J, with 12 bases in the middle. CDR3 in DNA: TGTGCCAGCAGTTCTCAGGGGACAAAGCAGTTCTTC. Translating it yields CASSSQGTKQFF.

This clone was counted a single time. The chain employs TRBV9 and TRBJ2-3; 9 nucleotides match TRBD1. From germline, CDR1 is SGDLS and CDR2 YYNGEE. Unmatched junction bases numbered 7, after V lost 4 bases and J lost 4 bases. The length of the CDR3 is 15 residues. This CDR3 reads CASSLSGQGPDTQYF. For the CDR3, the DNA is TGTGCCAGCAGCCTCTCGGGACAGGGTCCAGATACGCAGTATTTT.

The genes are TRBV10-3 and TRBJ2-3, with D maybe TRBD2 (5 bases). The CDR3 sequence is 12 residues long. Deletions cut 7 bases from V and 4 bases from J, with 9 bases between. From germline, CDR1 is ENHRY and CDR2 SYGVKD. The CDR3: CAIKGSADTQYF. As DNA, the CDR3 is TGTGCCATCAAAGGGAGTGCAGATACGCAGTATTTT.

The chain uses TRBV27 and TRBJ2-7; 7 nucleotides match TRBD2. Trimming took 2 bases from V and 0 from J; bases not matched to a gene: 7. This CDR3 has 16 residues. Germline V CDR1 and CDR2: MNHEY, SMNVEV (reference sequence). The CDR3 protein is CASSLTVGGSSYEQYF. CDR3 DNA sequence: TGTGCCAGCAGTTTAACAGTCGGCGGGAGCTCCTACGAGCAGTACTTC.

Only a few counts were recorded for this clone. V gene TRBV9 combines with J gene TRBJ1-1, with 7 bases matching TRBD1. V shed 4 bases, J shed 6 bases, and the junction held 6 bases outside the gene matches. This CDR3 has 13 residues. Germline CDR1 and CDR2: SGDLS and YYNGEE. In nucleotides, the CDR3 is TGTGCCAGCAGCCCACCGGGACAGTCTGAAGCTTTCTTT. Amino acids: CASSPPGQSEAFF.

The CDR3 spells CASSDKTVGSYNEQFF. The CDR3 bases are TGTGCCAGCAGTGATAAGACTGTAGGATCCTACAATGAGCAGTTCTTC. This chain connects TRBV2 to TRBJ2-1; D not resolved. Germline CDR1 SNHLY, CDR2 FYNNEI. Trimming cost V 3 bases and J 1 base, with 13 bases left between them. CDR3 length equals 16 residues.

The V gene is TRBV7-2, the J gene TRBJ2-5, with D perhaps TRBD1 (6 bases). Germline CDR1 SGHTA, CDR2 FQGNSA. The CDR3 extends over 13 amino acids. Trimming shortened V by 5 bases and J by 4 bases, and 11 bases separated the two germline ends. The CDR3 nucleotides read TGTGCCAGCAGCCCTGGACAGATAGAGACCCAGTACTTC. As protein: CASSPGQIETQYF. The entire variable domain, with the rest obtained from reference TRBV7-2 and TRBJ2-5, is as follows: GAGVSQSPSNKVTEKGKDVELRCDPISGHTALYWYRQSLGQGLEFLIYFQGNSAPDKSGLPSDRFSAERTGGSVSTLTIQRTQQEDSAVYLCASSPGQIETQYFGPGTRLLVL.